Presented here are 15 T cell receptor beta chains from one specimen sequenced in a study of cytomegalovirus exposure and HLA in healthy donors. Generated by immunoSEQ multiplex PCR, the TCRdb table keeps only in-frame clones and is missing some. Counted here are hundreds of thousands of clones, around 85% occurring once; the ten biggest clones make up 1% to 1.5%. The specimen was PBMCs. The source of these receptors is a woman in her twenties or thirties in good health and CMV-seropositive.

This clone came up a few times. The chain carries TRBV30 and TRBJ1-4; 8 nucleotides line up with TRBD1. The length of the CDR3 is 14 residues. The germline V gene has CDR1 GTSNPN and CDR2 SVGIG (reference sequence). Trimming cost V 2 bases and J 5 bases; bases outside gene matches: 4. In nucleotides, the CDR3 is TGTGCCTGGAGTCGGACAGGGCGAAATGAAAAACTGTTTTTT. It encodes CAWSRTGRNEKLFF.

V usage is TRBV5-1 and J usage is TRBJ2-2; 10 positions match TRBD1. The CDR3 runs to 14 residues. J gave up 7 bases and V 7 bases, and 7 bases lay outside the gene matches. The germline CDR1 and CDR2 sequences are SGHRS and YFSETQ. This CDR3 is CASGTGVKVGELFF. The CDR3 DNA reads as TGCGCCAGCGGGACAGGGGTTAAGGTCGGGGAGCTGTTTTTT. Full variable domain (rest looked up from reference TRBV5-1 and TRBJ2-2): KAGVTQTPRYLIKTRGQQVTLSCSPISGHRSVSWYQQTPGQGLQFLFEYFSETQRNKGNFPGRFSGRQFSNSRSEMNVSTLELGDSALYLCASGTGVKVGELFFGEGSRLTVL.

The chain combines TRBV4-1 with TRBJ2-7, with D maybe TRBD2 (6 bases). Deletions cut 0 bases from V and 0 bases from J, with 12 bases between. Per germline, CDR1 MGHRA and CDR2 YSYEKL. The CDR3 consists of 16 residues. CDR3 region: CASSQEGGPSSYEQYF. The CDR3 DNA is TGCGCCAGCAGCCAAGAGGGAGGACCGAGCTCCTACGAGCAGTACTTC.

Concerning this clone: The sample holds other DNA sequences that translate to the same CDR3. This CDR3 reads CASSYSRVYNEQFF. CDR3 bases: TGTGCCAGCAGTTACTCGAGGGTTTACAATGAGCAGTTCTTC. The genes are TRBV6-5 and TRBJ2-1, with D maybe TRBD2 (5 bases). The CDR3 is made up of 14 amino acids. CDR1 and CDR2 from the germline V gene are MNHEY and SVGAGI. Trimming removed 0 bases at V and 4 bases at J, with 7 bases between.

The V gene is TRBV6-1, the J gene TRBJ1-5; weak D call: TRBD1 (6 bases). CDR1 and CDR2 from the germline V gene are MNHNS and SASEGT. CDR3 length: 16 amino acids. The germline V and J ends were trimmed by 2 bases and 7 bases, with 18 bases remaining between them. This CDR3 is CASSEIWGTGSQPQHF. Written as DNA, the CDR3 is TGTGCCAGCAGTGAAATCTGGGGCACAGGGTCCCAGCCCCAGCATTTT.

The chain employs TRBV27 and TRBJ2-1, with TRBD2 identical over 8 bases. There are 15 residues in the CDR3. The junction had 6 bases not matched to a gene; V was cut back by 6 bases and J by 2 bases. Germline loops: CDR1 MNHEY, CDR2 SMNVEV (reference sequence). The DNA of the CDR3 is TGTGCCAGCAGGCTGAGCGGGAGCACCTACAATGAGCAGTTCTTC. Translated, it gives CASRLSGSTYNEQFF.

The chain employs TRBV7-8 and TRBJ1-1; TRBD1 matches 7 bases. The CDR3 is 15 residues long. Germline V lookup: CDR1 SGHVS, CDR2 FQNEAQ. With V trimmed by 2 bases and J by 3 bases, 6 bases remained unmatched. This CDR3 reads CASSLWGQGDTEAFF. The CDR3 bases are TGTGCCAGCAGCTTATGGGGGCAGGGGGACACTGAAGCTTTCTTT.

The chain recombines TRBV11-2 with TRBJ1-3; D is uncertain. Germline values: CDR1 SGHAT, CDR2 FQNNGV. The ends were cut back, 1 base at V and 0 bases at J, with 10 bases in the middle. This CDR3 contains 16 residues. In nucleotides, the CDR3 is TGTGCCAGCAGCTTAGGAGTTCGGTACTCTGGAAACACCATATATTTT. It translates to CASSLGVRYSGNTIYF.

The CDR3 coding sequence is TGCGCCAGCAGCCCCGGGACTAGCGGGCACCCATTTGGCGAGCAGTACTTC. It codes for CASSPGTSGHPFGEQYF. J is TRBJ2-7 and V is TRBV5-1, with 12 bases matching TRBD2. The length of the CDR3 is 17 residues. V shed 4 bases, J shed 6 bases, and the junction held 14 bases outside the gene matches. The germline V gene has CDR1 SGHRS and CDR2 YFSETQ.

This chain links TRBV2 with TRBJ1-1, with no clear D. The V end was cut by 3 bases, the J end by 0 bases, with 8 bases between. Germline CDR1 and CDR2: SNHLY and FYNNEI. The CDR3 has 14 amino acids. The CDR3 DNA is TGTGCCAGCAGTGAGCAGTCTTTGAACACTGAAGCTTTCTTT. Amino acids: CASSEQSLNTEAFF.

The gene calls are TRBV5-1 and TRBJ2-2; tentatively, D is TRBD1 (6 bases). Germline CDR1 SGHRS, CDR2 YFSETQ. V lost 4 bases, J lost 4 bases, and 11 bases lay in between. The CDR3 sequence is 14 residues long. The CDR3 spells CASSQTGITGELFF. The CDR3 DNA is TGCGCCAGCAGCCAAACAGGGATCACCGGGGAGCTGTTTTTT. Using reference TRBV5-1 and TRBJ2-2 for the parts outside the CDR3, the full variable domain is KAGVTQTPRYLIKTRGQQVTLSCSPISGHRSVSWYQQTPGQGLQFLFEYFSETQRNKGNFPGRFSGRQFSNSRSEMNVSTLELGDSALYLCASSQTGITGELFFGEGSRLTVL.

The chain carries TRBV27 and TRBJ2-7, with TRBD1 as a possible D gene (5 bases). Germline CDR1 MNHEY, CDR2 SMNVEV (reference sequence). V dropped 6 bases and J dropped 3 bases, with 18 bases sitting between them. CDR3 size: 15 residues. DNA of the CDR3: TGTGCCAGCAGCCATAAGGCAGGGCTAGGCTACGAGCAGTACTTC. Its protein product is CASSHKAGLGYEQYF.

The table lists this clone with a few counts. V gene TRBV10-3 combines with J gene TRBJ2-3; possible D gene TRBD2, 6 bases. Germline CDR1 reads ENHRY; CDR2 reads SYGVKD. This CDR3 has 13 amino acids. V shed 7 bases and J shed 2 bases, with 10 bases lying between them. The CDR3 spells CAIMAGSTDTQYF. The CDR3 DNA reads as TGTGCCATCATGGCGGGGTCCACAGATACGCAGTATTTT.

This clone was counted a few times. This chain joins TRBV5-1 and TRBJ1-2; unclear D gene. Per the germline V gene, CDR1 is SGHRS and CDR2 is YFSETQ. V was clipped by 4 bases and J by 4 bases, with 14 bases between them. This CDR3 region has 14 residues. Written as DNA, the CDR3 is TGCGCCAGCAGCCTGGGAGAGGGCTCCTATGGCTACACCTTC. Its protein product is CASSLGEGSYGYTF.

The chain employs TRBV4-1 and TRBJ1-2; possible D gene TRBD1, 6 bases. Trimming pared 1 base from V and 7 bases from J, leaving 22 bases between. This CDR3 has 17 amino acids. Germline CDR1 MGHRA, CDR2 YSYEKL. CDR3 in amino acids: CASSQGGARGGRTGYTF. The CDR3 DNA reads as TGCGCCAGCAGCCAAGGTGGGGCCCGGGGGGGGCGGACTGGCTACACCTTC.